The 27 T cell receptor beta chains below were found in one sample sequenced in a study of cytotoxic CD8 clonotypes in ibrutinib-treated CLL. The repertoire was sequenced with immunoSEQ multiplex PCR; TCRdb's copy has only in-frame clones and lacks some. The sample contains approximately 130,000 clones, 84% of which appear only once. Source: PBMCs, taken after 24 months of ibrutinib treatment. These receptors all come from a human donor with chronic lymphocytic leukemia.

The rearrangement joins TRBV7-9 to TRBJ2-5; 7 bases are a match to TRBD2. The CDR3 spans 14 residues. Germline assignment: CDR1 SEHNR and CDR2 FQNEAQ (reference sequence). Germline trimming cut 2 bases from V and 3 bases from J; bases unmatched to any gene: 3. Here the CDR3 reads CASSLTLAEETQYF. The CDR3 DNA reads TGTGCCAGCAGCTTAACCCTAGCGGAAGAGACCCAGTACTTC.

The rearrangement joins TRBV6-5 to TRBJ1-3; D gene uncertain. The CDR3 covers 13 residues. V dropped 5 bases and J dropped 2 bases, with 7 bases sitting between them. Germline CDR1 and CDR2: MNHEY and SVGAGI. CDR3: CASSRSAGNTIYF. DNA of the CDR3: TGTGCCAGCAGTAGGAGTGCTGGAAACACCATATATTTT.

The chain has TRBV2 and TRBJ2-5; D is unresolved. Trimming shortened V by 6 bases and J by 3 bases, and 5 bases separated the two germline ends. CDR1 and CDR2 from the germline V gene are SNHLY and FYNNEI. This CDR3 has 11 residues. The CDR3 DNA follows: TGTGCCAGCAGACAGAAAGAGACCCAGTACTTC. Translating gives CASRQKETQYF.

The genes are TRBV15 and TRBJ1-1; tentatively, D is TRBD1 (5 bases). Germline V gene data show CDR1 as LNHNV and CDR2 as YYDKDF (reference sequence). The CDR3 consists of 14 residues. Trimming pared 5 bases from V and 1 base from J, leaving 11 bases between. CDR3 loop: CATSQRTPNTEAFF. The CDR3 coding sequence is TGTGCCACCAGCCAACGGACACCGAACACTGAAGCTTTCTTT.

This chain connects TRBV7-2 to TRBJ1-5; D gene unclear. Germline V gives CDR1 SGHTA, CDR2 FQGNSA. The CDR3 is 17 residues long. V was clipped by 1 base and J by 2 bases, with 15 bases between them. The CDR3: CASSLGARGYGNQPQHF. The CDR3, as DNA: TGTGCCAGCAGCTTAGGGGCCAGAGGCTACGGCAATCAGCCCCAGCATTTT.

CDR3 nucleotides: TGCGCCAGCAGCCCCTCTGGGCCCAGTAATGAGCAGTTCTTC. Translating it yields CASSPSGPSNEQFF. The genes are TRBV5-1 and TRBJ2-1; D is uncertain. Trimming cost V 4 bases and J 7 bases, with 15 bases left between them. Germline CDR1 SGHRS, CDR2 YFSETQ. CDR3 size: 14 residues.

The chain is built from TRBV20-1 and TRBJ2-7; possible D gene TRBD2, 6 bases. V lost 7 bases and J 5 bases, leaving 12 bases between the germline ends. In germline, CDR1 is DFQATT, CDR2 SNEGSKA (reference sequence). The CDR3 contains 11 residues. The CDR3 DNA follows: TGCAGTGTTGGGGGGTGGGACGAGCAGTACTTC. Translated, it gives CSVGGWDEQYF.

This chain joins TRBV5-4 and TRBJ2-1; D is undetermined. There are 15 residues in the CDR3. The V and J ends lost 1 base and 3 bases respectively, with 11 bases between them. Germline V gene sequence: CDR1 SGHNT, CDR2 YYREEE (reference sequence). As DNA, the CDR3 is TGTGCCAGCAGCTTGAAACAGTCACTCTACAATGAGCAGTTCTTC. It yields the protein CASSLKQSLYNEQFF. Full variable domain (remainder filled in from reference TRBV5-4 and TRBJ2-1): ETGVTQSPTHLIKTRGQQVTLRCSSQSGHNTVSWYQQALGQGPQFIFQYYREEENGRGNFPPRFSGLQFPNYSSELNVNALELDDSALYLCASSLKQSLYNEQFFGPGTRLTVL.

The CDR3: CANERVTSGSYEQYF. The CDR3 DNA sequence: TGTGCCAACGAAAGGGTGACTAGCGGCTCCTACGAGCAGTACTTC. The chain carries TRBV6-7 and TRBJ2-7, with 9 bases aligning to TRBD2. TRBV6-7 is filed as an ORF, its function uncertain. Trimming took 10 bases from V and 0 from J; bases not matched to a gene: 10. The CDR3 extends over 15 amino acids.

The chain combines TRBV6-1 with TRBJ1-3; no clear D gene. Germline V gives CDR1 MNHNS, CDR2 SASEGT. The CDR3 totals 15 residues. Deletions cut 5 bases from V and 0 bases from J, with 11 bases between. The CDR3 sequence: CASSLRTFSGNTIYF. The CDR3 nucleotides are TGTGCCAGCAGTCTCCGGACCTTCTCTGGAAACACCATATATTTT.

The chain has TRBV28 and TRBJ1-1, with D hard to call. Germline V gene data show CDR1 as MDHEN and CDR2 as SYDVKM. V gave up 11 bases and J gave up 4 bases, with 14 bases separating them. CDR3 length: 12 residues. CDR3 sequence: CAALGKPTEAFF. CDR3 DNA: TGTGCCGCCCTGGGGAAGCCCACTGAAGCTTTCTTT.

CDR3 DNA: TGTGCCACCAGGACAGCAAGCACAGATACGCAGTATTTT. It encodes CATRTASTDTQYF. The V and J genes are TRBV27 and TRBJ2-3, with D possibly matching TRBD1 (6 bases). Per germline, CDR1 MNHEY and CDR2 SMNVEV (reference sequence). The CDR3 length is 13 residues. The V end was cut by 10 bases, the J end by 0 bases, with 11 bases between.

CDR3 loop: CASSAGTGYGYTF. Here the CDR3 DNA reads TGTGCCAGCAGCGCCGGGACAGGCTATGGCTACACCTTC. The rearrangement uses TRBV11-1 and TRBJ1-2, with 8 bases identical to TRBD1. This CDR3 region has 13 residues. V dropped 5 bases and J dropped 4; count of bases not matched to a gene: 3. Germline CDR1 SGHAT, CDR2 FQDESV (reference sequence).

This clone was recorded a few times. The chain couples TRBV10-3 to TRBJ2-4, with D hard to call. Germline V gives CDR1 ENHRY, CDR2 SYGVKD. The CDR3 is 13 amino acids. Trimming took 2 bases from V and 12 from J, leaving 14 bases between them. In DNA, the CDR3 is TGTGCCATCAGTGAGGGGCGGACCCTGGATCAGTACTTC. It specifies CAISEGRTLDQYF.

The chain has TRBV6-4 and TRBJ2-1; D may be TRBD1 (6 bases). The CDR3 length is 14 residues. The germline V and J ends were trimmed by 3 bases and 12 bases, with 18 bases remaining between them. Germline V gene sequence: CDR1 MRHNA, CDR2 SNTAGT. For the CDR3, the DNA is TGTGCCAGCAGTGATCTTAGAACAGGGTATCGGCAGTTCTTC. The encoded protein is CASSDLRTGYRQFF.

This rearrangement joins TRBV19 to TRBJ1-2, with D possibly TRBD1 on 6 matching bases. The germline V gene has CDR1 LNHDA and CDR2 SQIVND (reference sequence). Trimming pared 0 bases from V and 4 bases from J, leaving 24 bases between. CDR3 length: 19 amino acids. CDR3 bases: TGTGCCAGTAGTATAGATTCGTGGCTAGAGGGGGGCGCAGGCTATGGCTACACCTTC. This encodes CASSIDSWLEGGAGYGYTF.

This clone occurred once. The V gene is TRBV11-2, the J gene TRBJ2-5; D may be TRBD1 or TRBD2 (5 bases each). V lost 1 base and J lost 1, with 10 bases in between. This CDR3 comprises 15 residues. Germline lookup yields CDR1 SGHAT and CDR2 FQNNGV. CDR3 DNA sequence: TGTGCCAGCAGCTTAGGGACGGGACGCCAAGAGACCCAGTACTTC. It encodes CASSLGTGRQETQYF.

The CDR3 DNA reads TGTGCCAGCAGCCGCGACAGACAAACTGGCTACACCTTC. Its protein is CASSRDRQTGYTF. The rearrangement joins TRBV6-5 to TRBJ1-2; tentatively, D is TRBD1 (5 bases). Germline CDR1 reads MNHEY; CDR2 reads SVGAGI. The V end lost 6 bases, the J end lost 7 bases, and 15 bases lay between the germline ends. This CDR3 contains 13 residues.

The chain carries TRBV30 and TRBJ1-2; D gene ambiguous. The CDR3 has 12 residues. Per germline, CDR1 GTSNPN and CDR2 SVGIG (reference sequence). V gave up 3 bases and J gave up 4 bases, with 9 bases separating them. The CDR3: CAWRPGIYGYTF. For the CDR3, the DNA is TGTGCCTGGAGGCCGGGAATCTATGGCTACACCTTC.

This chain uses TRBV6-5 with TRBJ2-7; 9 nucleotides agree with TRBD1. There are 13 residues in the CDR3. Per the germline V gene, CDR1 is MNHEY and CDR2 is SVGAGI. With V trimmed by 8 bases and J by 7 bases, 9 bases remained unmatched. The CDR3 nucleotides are TGTGCCAGCTCGGGACAGGGCTCGATTGAGCAGTACTTC. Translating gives CASSGQGSIEQYF.

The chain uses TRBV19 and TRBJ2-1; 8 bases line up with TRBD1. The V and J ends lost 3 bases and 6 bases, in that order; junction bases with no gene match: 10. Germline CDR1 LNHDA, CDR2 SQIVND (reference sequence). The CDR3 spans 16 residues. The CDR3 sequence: CASSIRDRLGLNEQFF. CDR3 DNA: TGTGCCAGTAGTATCCGGGACAGGTTGGGACTCAATGAGCAGTTCTTC.

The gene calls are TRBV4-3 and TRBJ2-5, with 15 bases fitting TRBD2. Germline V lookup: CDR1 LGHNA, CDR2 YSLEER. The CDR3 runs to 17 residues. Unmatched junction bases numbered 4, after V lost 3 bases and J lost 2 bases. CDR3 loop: CASSQGLAGGNQETQYF. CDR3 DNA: TGCGCCAGCAGCCAGGGACTAGCGGGGGGCAATCAAGAGACCCAGTACTTC.

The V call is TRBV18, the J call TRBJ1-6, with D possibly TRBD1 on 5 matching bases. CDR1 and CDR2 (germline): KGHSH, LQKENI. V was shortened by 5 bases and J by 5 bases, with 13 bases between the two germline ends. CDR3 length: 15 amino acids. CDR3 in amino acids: CASSIDRVDNSPLHF. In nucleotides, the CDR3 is TGTGCCAGCTCAATAGACAGAGTCGATAATTCACCCCTCCACTTT.

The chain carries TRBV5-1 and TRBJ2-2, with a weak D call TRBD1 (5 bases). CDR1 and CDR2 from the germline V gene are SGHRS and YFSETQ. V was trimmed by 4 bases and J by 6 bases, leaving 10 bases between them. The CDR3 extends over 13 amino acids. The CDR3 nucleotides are TGCGCCAGCAGCCGTCAGGGTCCCGGGGAGCTGTTTTTT. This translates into CASSRQGPGELFF.

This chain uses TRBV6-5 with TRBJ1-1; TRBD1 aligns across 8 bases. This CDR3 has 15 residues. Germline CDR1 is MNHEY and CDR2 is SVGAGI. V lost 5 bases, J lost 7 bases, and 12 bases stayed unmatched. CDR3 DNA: TGTGCCAGCAGTCTCCAGGGGGCCCGGGGAAATGAAGCTTTCTTT. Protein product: CASSLQGARGNEAFF.

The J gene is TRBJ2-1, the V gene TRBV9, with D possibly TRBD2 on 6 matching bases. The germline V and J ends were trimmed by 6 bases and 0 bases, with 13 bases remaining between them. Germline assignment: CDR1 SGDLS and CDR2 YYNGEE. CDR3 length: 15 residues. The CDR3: CASTGTGSSYNEQFF. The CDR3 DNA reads TGTGCCAGCACGGGGACTGGAAGCTCCTACAATGAGCAGTTCTTC. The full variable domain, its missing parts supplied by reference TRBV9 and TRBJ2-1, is DSGVTQTPKHLITATGQRVTLRCSPRSGDLSVYWYQQSLDQGLQFLIQYYNGEERAKGNILERFSAQQFPDLHSELNLSSLELGDSALYFCASTGTGSSYNEQFFGPGTRLTVL.

The CDR3 sequence is CASSPESYRNTEAFF. The CDR3 DNA reads TGTGCCAGCAGTCCCGAATCGTACAGGAACACTGAAGCTTTCTTT. The chain employs TRBV27 and TRBJ1-1; D unresolved. Trimming removed 5 bases from V and 1 base from J, with 14 bases in between. The CDR3 sequence is 15 residues long. Germline CDR1 reads MNHEY; CDR2 reads SMNVEV (reference sequence).